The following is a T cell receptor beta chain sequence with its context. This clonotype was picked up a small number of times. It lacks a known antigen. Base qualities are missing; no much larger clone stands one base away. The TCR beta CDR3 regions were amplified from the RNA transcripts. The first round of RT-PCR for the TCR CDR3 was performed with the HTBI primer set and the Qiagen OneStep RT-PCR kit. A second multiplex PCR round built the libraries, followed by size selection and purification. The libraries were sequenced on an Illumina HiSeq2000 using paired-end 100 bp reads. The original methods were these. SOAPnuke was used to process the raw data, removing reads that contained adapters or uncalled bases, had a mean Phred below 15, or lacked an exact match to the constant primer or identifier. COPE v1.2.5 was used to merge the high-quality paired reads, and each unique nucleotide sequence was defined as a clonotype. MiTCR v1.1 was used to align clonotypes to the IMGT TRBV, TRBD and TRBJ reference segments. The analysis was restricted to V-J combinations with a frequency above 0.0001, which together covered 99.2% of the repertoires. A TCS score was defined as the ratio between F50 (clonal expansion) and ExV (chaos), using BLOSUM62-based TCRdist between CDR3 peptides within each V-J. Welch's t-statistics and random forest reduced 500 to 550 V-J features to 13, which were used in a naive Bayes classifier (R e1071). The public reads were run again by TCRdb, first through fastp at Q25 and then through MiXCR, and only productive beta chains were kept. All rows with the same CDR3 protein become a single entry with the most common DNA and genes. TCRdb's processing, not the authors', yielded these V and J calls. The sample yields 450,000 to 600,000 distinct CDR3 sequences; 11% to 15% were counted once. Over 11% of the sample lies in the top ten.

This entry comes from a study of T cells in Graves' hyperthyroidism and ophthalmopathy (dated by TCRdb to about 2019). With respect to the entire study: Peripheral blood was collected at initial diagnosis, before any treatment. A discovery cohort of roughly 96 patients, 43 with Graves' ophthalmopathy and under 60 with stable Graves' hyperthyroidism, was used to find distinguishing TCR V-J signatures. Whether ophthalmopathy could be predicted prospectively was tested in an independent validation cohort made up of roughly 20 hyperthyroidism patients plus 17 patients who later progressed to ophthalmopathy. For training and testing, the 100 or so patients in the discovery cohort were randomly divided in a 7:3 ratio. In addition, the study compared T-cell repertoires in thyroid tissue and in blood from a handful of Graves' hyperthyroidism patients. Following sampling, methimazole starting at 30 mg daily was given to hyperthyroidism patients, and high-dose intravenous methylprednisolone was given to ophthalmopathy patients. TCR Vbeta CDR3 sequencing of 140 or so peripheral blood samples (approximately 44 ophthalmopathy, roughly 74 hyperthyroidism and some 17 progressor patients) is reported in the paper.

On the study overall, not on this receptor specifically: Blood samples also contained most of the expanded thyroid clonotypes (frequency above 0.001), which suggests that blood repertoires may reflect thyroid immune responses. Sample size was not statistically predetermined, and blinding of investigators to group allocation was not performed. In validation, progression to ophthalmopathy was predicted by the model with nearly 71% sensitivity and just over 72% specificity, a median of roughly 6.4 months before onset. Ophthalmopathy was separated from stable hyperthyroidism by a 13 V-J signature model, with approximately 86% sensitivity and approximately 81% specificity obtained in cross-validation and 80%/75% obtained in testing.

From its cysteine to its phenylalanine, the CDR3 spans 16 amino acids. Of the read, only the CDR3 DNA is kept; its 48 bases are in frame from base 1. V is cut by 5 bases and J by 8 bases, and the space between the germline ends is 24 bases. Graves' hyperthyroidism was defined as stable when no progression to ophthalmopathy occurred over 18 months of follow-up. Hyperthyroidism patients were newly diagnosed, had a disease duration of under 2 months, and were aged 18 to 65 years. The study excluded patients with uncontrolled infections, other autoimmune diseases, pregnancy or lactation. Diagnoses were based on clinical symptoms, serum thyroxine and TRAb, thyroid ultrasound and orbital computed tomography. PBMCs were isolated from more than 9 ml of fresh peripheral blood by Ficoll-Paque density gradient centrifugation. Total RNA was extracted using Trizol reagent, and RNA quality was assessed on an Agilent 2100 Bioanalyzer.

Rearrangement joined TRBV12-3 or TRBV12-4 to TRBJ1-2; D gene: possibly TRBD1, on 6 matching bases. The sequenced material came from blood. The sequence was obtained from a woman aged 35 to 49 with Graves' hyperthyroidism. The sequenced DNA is TGTGCCAGCAGTCCGTCGGGGGGGGGCCCTGGGGAGGGCTACACCTTC. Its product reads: CASSPSGGGPGEGYTF.